The clone carrying this T cell receptor beta chain has a single count. This specimen comes from a study of blood T cells in healthy people across ages. For the study at large: There was about one barcoded beta molecule captured by template switching per two T cells.

With 6 bases removed from V and 0 bases from J, the gap between germline ends came to 16 bases. The CDR3 covers 15 residues. The germline gives CDR1 DFQATT, CDR2 SNEGSKA (reference sequence). Using a J-beta primer mix together with a sample-barcoded 5' primer, a second PCR was run for roughly 6 to 12 cycles. TCRdb reprocessed the 5' RACE reads via MiXCR and lists one record per CDR3 protein. The sample has roughly 1.6 million distinct CDR3 sequences, 30% to 40% seen once. V is TRBV20-1 and J is TRBJ2-3; D not certain. The source material was blood. This clonotype was obtained from a woman aged 25 to 39 in good health. The CDR3 loop is CSASGPSGSTDTQYF. CDR3 nucleotides: TGCAGTGCCTCTGGTCCTTCTGGGAGCACAGATACGCAGTATTTT.